This T cell receptor (beta chain) was found in a study of blood T cells in healthy people across ages. Study as a whole: Using template switching, researchers captured about one barcoded beta molecule for each two T cells. Study-wide points: It was not possible, with unsorted PBMCs, to conclusively compare naive and antigen-experienced cells. Getting older went along with TCR beta diversity per million T cells dropping roughly linearly.

It was with a sample-barcoded 5' primer and a J-beta primer mix that a second PCR of roughly 7 to 11 cycles was run. The study obtained at least 3 million CDR3-containing paired-end reads from every sample. TCRdb called the 5' RACE reads again in MiXCR, with one record for every CDR3 protein. The sample shows 700,000 or so distinct CDR3 sequences, roughly 20% of them seen only once. On this clonotype: What it binds is unknown.

This CDR3 has 15 residues. Looked up from germline, CDR1 is LNHDA and CDR2 is SQIVND (reference sequence). V lost 6 bases to trimming and J lost 0 bases, with 13 bases between them. The genes are TRBV19 and TRBJ2-3; the D gene is possibly TRBD1 (5 bases). The sample was blood. The receptor was isolated from a man in his 70s in good health. The CDR3 DNA is TGTGCCAGTAGAACAAGGCAGGGAAGCACAGATACGCAGTATTTT. It specifies CASRTRQGSTDTQYF.